The T cell receptor (beta chain) under discussion was sequenced for a study of T-cell reconstitution after alpha-beta-depleted transplantation in children. Unique molecular identifiers were incorporated when the TCRbeta library was constructed. TCRdb ran MiXCR on the PCR reads and lists one entry per CDR3 protein. The sample consists of around 600,000 distinct CDR3 sequences, approximately 17% of them appearing once. This clonotype came up many times. J gave up 5 bases and V 2 bases, and 8 bases lay outside the gene matches. The CDR3 has 16 residues. This clonotype was sampled from a human donor who donated a stem cell graft to a child with acute myeloid leukemia. V is TRBV12-3 or TRBV12-4 and J is TRBJ2-1; 8 bases map to TRBD2. The material sequenced was PBMCs from the stem cell graft donor, taken from the stem cell graft. This CDR3 is CASSLPMGLEDNEQFF. In DNA, the CDR3 is TGTGCCAGCAGTTTACCCATGGGACTAGAGGACAATGAGCAGTTCTTC.